This TCR beta chain was sequenced during a study of blood T cell repertoires in COVID-19. Trimming left V 3 bases short and J 4 bases short, with 7 bases between. This CDR3 is 13 amino acids long. Per germline, CDR1 SGHTA and CDR2 FQGTGA. Per the original methods: Reference gene primer amplification gave nucleated cell count estimates. The repertoire was sequenced with immunoSEQ multiplex PCR; TCRdb's copy has only in-frame clones and lacks some. V and J calls and clone size follow that table, whereas D and trimming were derived from the DNA. In the table there are tens of thousands of clones, roughly 80% of which are singletons.

Sequencing was done on a sample of peripheral blood. The chain recombines TRBV7-3 with TRBJ1-3; D ambiguous. The TCR originated in a woman aged 55 to 70 with acute or convalescent COVID-19. CDR3 protein: CASSLSLGNTIYF. CDR3 nucleotides: TGTGCCAGCAGCTTGTCTCTGGGAAACACCATATATTTT.